Listed below are T cell receptor beta chains from one sample, sequenced in a study of cytomegalovirus exposure and HLA in healthy donors. Assay used: immunoSEQ multiplex PCR; TCRdb lists only in-frame clones, some missing. The sample has just over 150,000 clones, 80% to 90% seen once. Sequencing was performed on PBMCs. These receptors were obtained from a man between 18 and 29 years old in good health and CMV-seronegative. CDR3s include the opening cysteine and the closing phenylalanine or tryptophan. D genes are given only for firm matches. Only part of the rows carry a size: once, few, many, or a class if the clone is expanded.

D gene,V gene,J gene,clone size,CDR3 protein,CDR3 DNA
.,TRBV6-1,TRBJ1-1,.,CASSTRVQPNTEAFF,TGTGCCAGCAGTACGCGGGTCCAGCCGAACACTGAAGCTTTCTTT
.,TRBV12-5,TRBJ1-2,.,CASGQANYGYTF,TGTGCTAGCGGACAAGCCAACTATGGCTACACCTTC
TRBD2,TRBV19,TRBJ2-3,.,CASSLRGASTDTQYF,TGTGCCAGTAGTCTGCGGGGGGCTAGCACAGATACGCAGTATTTT
TRBD2,TRBV4-2,TRBJ2-7,.,CASSPRAGVVGYEQYF,TGTGCCAGCAGCCCGAGGGCGGGGGTTGTGGGATACGAGCAGTACTTC
TRBD1,TRBV7-2,TRBJ1-2,.,CASSLAGTGGYGYTF,TGTGCCAGCAGCTTAGCTGGGACAGGGGGCTATGGCTACACCTTC
TRBD2,TRBV11-3,TRBJ2-1,.,CASSHNGLAGGYNEQFF,TGTGCCAGCAGCCACAACGGACTAGCGGGGGGGTACAATGAGCAGTTCTTC
.,TRBV4-2,TRBJ2-7,few,CASSQDQGSYEQYF,TGTGCCAGCAGCCAAGACCAGGGTTCCTACGAGCAGTACTTC
.,TRBV4-3,TRBJ1-1,.,CASSQEGGWGMNTEAFF,TGCGCCAGCAGCCAAGAAGGGGGATGGGGGATGAACACTGAAGCTTTCTTT
TRBD2,TRBV11-3,TRBJ2-5,.,CASSLRGLAGETQYF,TGTGCCAGCAGCCTCCGGGGACTAGCGGGAGAGACCCAGTACTTC
TRBD2,TRBV5-1,TRBJ2-1,.,CASSPGTRYYNEQFF,TGCGCCAGCAGCCCCGGGACTAGATACTACAATGAGCAGTTCTTC
.,TRBV5-4,TRBJ1-1,.,CASSSVDDTEAFF,TGTGCCAGCAGCTCGGTAGATGATACTGAAGCTTTCTTT
TRBD2,TRBV7-2,TRBJ2-7,.,CASRMGGGASIYEQYF,TGTGCCAGCAGGATGGGGGGGGGAGCCTCAATCTACGAGCAGTACTTC
.,TRBV6-4,TRBJ1-2,few,CASSPAGGANYGYTF,TGTGCCAGCAGTCCGGCTGGAGGAGCTAACTATGGCTACACCTTC
TRBD1,TRBV28,TRBJ2-7,once,CASSISLSGDSSYEQYF,TGTGCCAGCAGTATCTCTCTTTCCGGGGACAGCTCCTACGAGCAGTACTTC
TRBD1,TRBV27,TRBJ1-2,.,CASRQGRRGYTF,TGTGCCAGCAGACAGGGGAGGCGCGGCTACACCTTC